Listed below are T cell receptor beta chains from one sample, sequenced in a study of CD4+ T cells in melanoma. Only in-frame clones appear in the TCRdb table, and some are missing; sequencing was by immunoSEQ multiplex PCR. The table includes 12,000 to 15,000 clones, around 68% detected once. Sample: cells from a culture (not recorded whether cultured in vitro). Receptor source: a human donor with melanoma. The CDR3 runs from the conserved cysteine through the conserved F or W. The D gene is left open where the match is weak. The size entry is marked missing in some rows and otherwise reads once, few, many or a size class.

d_gene: TRBD1; v_gene: TRBV9; abundance: .; j_gene: TRBJ2-5; CDR3nt: TGTGCCAGCAGCGCCTACAGGGGGCGCGAAGAGACCCAGTACTTC; CDR3aa: CASSAYRGREETQYF
d_gene: TRBD1; v_gene: TRBV2; abundance: .; j_gene: TRBJ1-5; CDR3nt: TGTGCCAGCACCTCTGGAGGGGGCCGCAATCAGCCCCAGCATTTT; CDR3aa: CASTSGGGRNQPQHF
d_gene: TRBD2; v_gene: TRBV4-2; abundance: .; j_gene: TRBJ2-2; CDR3nt: TGTGCCAGCAGCCAGCTAGGGCGCGGGGGAGGAGGCACCGGGGAGCTGTTTTTT; CDR3aa: CASSQLGRGGGGTGELFF
d_gene: TRBD1; v_gene: TRBV19; abundance: .; j_gene: TRBJ1-1; CDR3nt: TGTGCCAGTAGTACCTCCTCGGGACAGAGGATCCGGAACACTGAAGCTTTCTTT; CDR3aa: CASSTSSGQRIRNTEAFF
d_gene: .; v_gene: TRBV7-2; abundance: .; j_gene: TRBJ1-1; CDR3nt: TGTGCCAGCAGCTTAGTGATGGGAATTAAGAACACTGAAGCTTTCTTT; CDR3aa: CASSLVMGIKNTEAFF
d_gene: TRBD1; v_gene: TRBV7-2; abundance: .; j_gene: TRBJ1-2; CDR3nt: TGTGCCAGCAGCAGGCAAGGGGGCCGGTATGGCTACACCTTC; CDR3aa: CASSRQGGRYGYTF
d_gene: TRBD1; v_gene: TRBV4-1; abundance: .; j_gene: TRBJ1-1; CDR3nt: TGCGCCAGCAGAGCTTCACAGGGGGCCAGGGGTAACACTGAAGCTTTCTTT; CDR3aa: CASRASQGARGNTEAFF
d_gene: TRBD2; v_gene: TRBV11-2; abundance: .; j_gene: TRBJ2-1; CDR3nt: TGTGCCAGCATTCAGTCTTTTAGCGGGGGGCGCTACAATGAGCAGTTCTTC; CDR3aa: CASIQSFSGGRYNEQFF
d_gene: .; v_gene: TRBV5-8; abundance: .; j_gene: TRBJ1-2; CDR3nt: TGTGCCAGCAGCTTGAACGATAACTATGGCTACACCTTC; CDR3aa: CASSLNDNYGYTF
d_gene: .; v_gene: TRBV21-1; abundance: .; j_gene: TRBJ2-3; CDR3nt: TGTGCCAGCAGCAAAGACGACGGACAGGGGGCCCACACAGATACGCAGTATTTT; CDR3aa: CASSKDDGQGAHTDTQYF
d_gene: .; v_gene: TRBV7-9; abundance: few; j_gene: TRBJ1-1; CDR3nt: TGTGCCAGCAGCTTAGATCGACAGCGTGAAGCTTTCTTT; CDR3aa: CASSLDRQREAFF
d_gene: .; v_gene: TRBV5-4; abundance: .; j_gene: TRBJ2-6; CDR3nt: TGTGCCAGCAGCGCGGTCTTCAGGGGCTCTGGGGCCAACGTCCTGACTTTC; CDR3aa: CASSAVFRGSGANVLTF
d_gene: TRBD2; v_gene: TRBV30; abundance: .; j_gene: TRBJ2-5; CDR3nt: TGTGCCTGGAGTGTATCCCGGACTAGCGGGGGGGCAGAGACCCAGTACTTC; CDR3aa: CAWSVSRTSGGAETQYF
d_gene: .; v_gene: TRBV11-1; abundance: medium-sized; j_gene: TRBJ2-5; CDR3nt: TGTGCCAGCAGCTTAATTGTTGGGTCAGGGCTTCACTTC; CDR3aa: CASSLIVGSGLHF
d_gene: TRBD1; v_gene: TRBV6-6; abundance: .; j_gene: TRBJ1-5; CDR3nt: TGTGCCAGCAAACAGGGGCAAAGTCAGCCCCAGCATTTT; CDR3aa: CASKQGQSQPQHF
d_gene: .; v_gene: TRBV5-1; abundance: .; j_gene: TRBJ1-1; CDR3nt: TGCGCCAGCAGCCGGGGGACAACCGGATTACCTGAAGCTTTCTTT; CDR3aa: CASSRGTTGLPEAFF
d_gene: TRBD1; v_gene: TRBV11-2; abundance: few; j_gene: TRBJ1-6; CDR3nt: TGTGCCAGCAGCTTGGTCTACAGGGGACTCAATTCACCCCTCCACTTT; CDR3aa: CASSLVYRGLNSPLHF
d_gene: .; v_gene: TRBV19; abundance: .; j_gene: TRBJ1-2; CDR3nt: TGTGCCAGTATGGGGCCCCCGATTCGCTATGGCTACACCTTC; CDR3aa: CASMGPPIRYGYTF
d_gene: .; v_gene: TRBV5-1; abundance: .; j_gene: TRBJ1-4; CDR3nt: TGCGCCAGCAGCTTGAGTCCGGGGATAGCGACTAATGAAAAACTGTTTTTT; CDR3aa: CASSLSPGIATNEKLFF
d_gene: .; v_gene: TRBV5-1; abundance: medium-sized; j_gene: TRBJ2-1; CDR3nt: TGCGCCAGCAGCTCCGGCGACTACAATGAGCAGTTCTTC; CDR3aa: CASSSGDYNEQFF
d_gene: TRBD1; v_gene: TRBV4-1; abundance: .; j_gene: TRBJ1-1; CDR3nt: TGCGCCAGCAGCCAAGAGGAGTTTAGGACAGGGCCCTTGAGAGCTTTCTTT; CDR3aa: CASSQEEFRTGPLRAFF
d_gene: .; v_gene: TRBV6-1; abundance: .; j_gene: TRBJ2-2; CDR3nt: TGTGCCAGCACCTGGTACGGGGAGCTGTTTTTT; CDR3aa: CASTWYGELFF
d_gene: TRBD2; v_gene: TRBV11-2; abundance: .; j_gene: TRBJ2-1; CDR3nt: TGTGCCAGCAGCCAACTAGCGGGGGGGCAGAATGAGCAGTTCTTC; CDR3aa: CASSQLAGGQNEQFF
d_gene: .; v_gene: TRBV30; abundance: .; j_gene: TRBJ1-3; CDR3nt: TGTGCCTGGAGTGCAGGGGTCCGAAACACCATATATTTT; CDR3aa: CAWSAGVRNTIYF
d_gene: .; v_gene: TRBV11-1; abundance: .; j_gene: TRBJ1-1; CDR3nt: TGTGCCAGCAGCCCACGGGGCGGGAGGGAGACTGAAGCTTTCTTT; CDR3aa: CASSPRGGRETEAFF
d_gene: .; v_gene: TRBV7-9; abundance: .; j_gene: TRBJ2-3; CDR3nt: TGTGCCAGCAGCTTACTGGGCAGCACAGATACGCAGTATTTT; CDR3aa: CASSLLGSTDTQYF
d_gene: TRBD2; v_gene: TRBV5-1; abundance: .; j_gene: TRBJ2-3; CDR3nt: TGCGCCAGCAGCTTGGGACTAGCGGGGGATTCGACAGATACGCAGTATTTT; CDR3aa: CASSLGLAGDSTDTQYF
d_gene: TRBD1; v_gene: TRBV5-1; abundance: .; j_gene: TRBJ2-1; CDR3nt: TGCGCCAGCAGCTTGGGCCCGGGACAGGGCCACAATGAGCAGTTCTTC; CDR3aa: CASSLGPGQGHNEQFF
d_gene: .; v_gene: TRBV29-1; abundance: .; j_gene: TRBJ1-4; CDR3nt: TGCAGCGTTGTCGGGTACCCTAATGAAAAACTGTTTTTT; CDR3aa: CSVVGYPNEKLFF
d_gene: .; v_gene: TRBV4-2; abundance: .; j_gene: TRBJ1-2; CDR3nt: TGTGCCACCCAGGACAGAAGTCATGGCTACACCTTC; CDR3aa: CATQDRSHGYTF
d_gene: .; v_gene: TRBV5-1; abundance: .; j_gene: TRBJ1-4; CDR3nt: TGCGCCAGCAGCTTGGAAATCTCCGGTCCCTCTACGGGAAAACTGTTTTTT; CDR3aa: CASSLEISGPSTGKLFF
d_gene: .; v_gene: TRBV4-2; abundance: .; j_gene: TRBJ1-1; CDR3nt: TGTGCCAGCAGCCAAGAAGGGGTGGCTTTCTTT; CDR3aa: CASSQEGVAFF
d_gene: .; v_gene: TRBV19; abundance: .; j_gene: TRBJ1-2; CDR3nt: TGTGCCAGTAGTATAGTATTCGACAGGACAAATAACTATGGCTACACCTTC; CDR3aa: CASSIVFDRTNNYGYTF
d_gene: .; v_gene: TRBV19; abundance: .; j_gene: TRBJ1-2; CDR3nt: TGTGCCAGTAGTAAAGACAGGCCGGGGAACTATGGCTACACCTTC; CDR3aa: CASSKDRPGNYGYTF
d_gene: .; v_gene: TRBV6-6; abundance: .; j_gene: TRBJ1-2; CDR3nt: TGTGCCAGCAGTTACTCGAACTCCTATGGCTACACCTTC; CDR3aa: CASSYSNSYGYTF
d_gene: .; v_gene: TRBV6-5; abundance: .; j_gene: TRBJ1-5; CDR3nt: TGTGCCAGCAGTTACTCGAATACACGACGTCAGCCCCAGCATTTT; CDR3aa: CASSYSNTRRQPQHF
d_gene: TRBD2; v_gene: TRBV29-1; abundance: .; j_gene: TRBJ2-5; CDR3nt: TGCAGCGTTACGACTAGCGGTAAAGAGACCCAGTACTTC; CDR3aa: CSVTTSGKETQYF